This TCR beta chain was obtained from a study of T cell responses to AZD1222 COVID-19 vaccine. The study's findings and limits: Clonal diversity may have been underestimated, and the donors were mostly white British, with more females than males. Repertoires were sampled only after the peak T cell response.

Method: immunoSEQ multiplex PCR; TCRdb's copy keeps in-frame clones and lacks some. The sample lists some 100,000 clones; approximately 90% were seen once. The CDR3 is made up of 15 amino acids. As regards this clone: Its antigen is not known.

The rearrangement joins TRBV21-1 to TRBJ1-5; the D call TRBD1 from the table was never checked on the DNA. TRBV21-1 is annotated as a pseudogene. This sample comprised peripheral blood, obtained 28 days after the second AZD1222 dose. The TCR comes from an adult who received the AZD1222 COVID-19 vaccine. CDR3 loop: CAEGQDGYSNQPQHF. The CDR3 region has the DNA TGTGCCGAAGGACAGGACGGCTATAGCAATCAGCCCCAGCATTTT.